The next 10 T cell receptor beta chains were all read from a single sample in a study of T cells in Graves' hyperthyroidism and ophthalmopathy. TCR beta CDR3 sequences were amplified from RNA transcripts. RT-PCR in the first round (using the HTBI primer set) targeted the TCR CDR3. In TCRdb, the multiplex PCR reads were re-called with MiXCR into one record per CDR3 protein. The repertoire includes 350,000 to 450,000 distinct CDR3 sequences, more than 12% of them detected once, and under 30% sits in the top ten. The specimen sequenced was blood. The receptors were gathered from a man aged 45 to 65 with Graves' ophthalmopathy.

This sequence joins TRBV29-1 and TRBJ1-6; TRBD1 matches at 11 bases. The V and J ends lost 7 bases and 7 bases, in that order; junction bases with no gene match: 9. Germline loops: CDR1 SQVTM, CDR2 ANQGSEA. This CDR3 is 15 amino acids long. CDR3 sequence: CSAGGDRGANSPLHF. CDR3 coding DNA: TGCAGCGCTGGGGGGGACAGGGGGGCCAATTCACCCCTCCACTTT.

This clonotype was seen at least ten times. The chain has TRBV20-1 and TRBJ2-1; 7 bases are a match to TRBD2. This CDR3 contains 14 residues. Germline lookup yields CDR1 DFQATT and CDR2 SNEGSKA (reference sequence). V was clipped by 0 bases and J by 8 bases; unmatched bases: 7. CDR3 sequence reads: CSARDVREIDEQFF. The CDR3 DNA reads TGCAGTGCTAGAGATGTGCGGGAGATTGATGAGCAGTTCTTC.

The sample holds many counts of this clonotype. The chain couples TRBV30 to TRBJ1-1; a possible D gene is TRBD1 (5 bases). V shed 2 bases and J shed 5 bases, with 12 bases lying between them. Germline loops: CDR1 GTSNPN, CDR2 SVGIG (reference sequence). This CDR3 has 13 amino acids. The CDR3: CAWSLFGGTEAFF. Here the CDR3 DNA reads TGTGCCTGGAGTCTTTTCGGGGGAACTGAAGCTTTCTTT.

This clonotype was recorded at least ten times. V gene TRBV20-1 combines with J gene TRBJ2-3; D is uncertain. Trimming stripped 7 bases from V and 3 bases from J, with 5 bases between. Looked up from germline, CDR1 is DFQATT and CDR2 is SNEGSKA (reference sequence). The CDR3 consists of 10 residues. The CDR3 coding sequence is TGCAGTGTACTAACAGATACGCAGTATTTT. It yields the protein CSVLTDTQYF.

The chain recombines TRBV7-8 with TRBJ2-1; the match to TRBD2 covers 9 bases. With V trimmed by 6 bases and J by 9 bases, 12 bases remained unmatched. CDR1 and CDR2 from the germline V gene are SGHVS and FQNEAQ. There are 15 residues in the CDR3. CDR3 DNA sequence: TGTGCCAGCAGTTCCCATAGCGGGAGTCTCTCTGAGCAGTTCTTC. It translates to CASSSHSGSLSEQFF.

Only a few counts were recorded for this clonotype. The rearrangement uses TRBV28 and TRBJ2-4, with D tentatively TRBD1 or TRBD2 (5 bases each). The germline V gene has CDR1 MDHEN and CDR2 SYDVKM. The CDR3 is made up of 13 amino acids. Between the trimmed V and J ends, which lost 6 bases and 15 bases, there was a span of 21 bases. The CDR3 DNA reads TGTGCCAGCAGACAAATTCGTGGGGGTGCACTGTACTTC. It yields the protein CASRQIRGGALYF. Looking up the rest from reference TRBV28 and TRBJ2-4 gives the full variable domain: DVKVTQSSRYLVKRTGEKVFLECVQDMDHENMFWYRQDPGLGLRLIYFSYDVKMKEKGDIPEGYSVSREKKERFSLILESASTNQTSMYLCASRQIRGGALYFGAGTRLSVL.

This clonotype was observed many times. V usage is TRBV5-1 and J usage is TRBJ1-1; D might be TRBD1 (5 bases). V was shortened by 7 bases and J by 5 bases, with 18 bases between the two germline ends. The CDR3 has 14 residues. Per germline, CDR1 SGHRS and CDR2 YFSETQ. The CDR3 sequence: CASAPPQGRTEAFF. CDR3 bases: TGCGCCAGCGCCCCCCCCCAGGGTCGGACTGAAGCTTTCTTT.

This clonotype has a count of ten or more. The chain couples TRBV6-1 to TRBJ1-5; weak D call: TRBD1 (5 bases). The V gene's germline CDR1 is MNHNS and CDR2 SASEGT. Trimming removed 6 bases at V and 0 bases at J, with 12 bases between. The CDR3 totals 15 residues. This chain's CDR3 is CASRDRRFSNQPQHF. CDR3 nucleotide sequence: TGTGCCAGCAGAGACAGACGGTTTAGCAATCAGCCCCAGCATTTT.

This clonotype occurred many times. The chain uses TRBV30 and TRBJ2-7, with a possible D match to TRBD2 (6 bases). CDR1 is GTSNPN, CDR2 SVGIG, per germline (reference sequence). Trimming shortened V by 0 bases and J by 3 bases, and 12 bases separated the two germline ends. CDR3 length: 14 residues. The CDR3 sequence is CAWSVGGSLYEQYF. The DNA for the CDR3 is TGTGCCTGGAGTGTGGGGGGATCTCTCTACGAGCAGTACTTC.

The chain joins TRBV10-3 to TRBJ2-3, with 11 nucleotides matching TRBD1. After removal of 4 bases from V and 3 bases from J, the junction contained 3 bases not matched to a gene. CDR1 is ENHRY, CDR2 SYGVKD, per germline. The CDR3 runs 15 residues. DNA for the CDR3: TGTGCCATCAGTGCGGGACAGGGGGAGACAGATACGCAGTATTTT. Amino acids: CAISAGQGETDTQYF.